These 21 T cell receptor beta chains were sequenced from one sample in a study of blood T cells in healthy people across ages. Then a second PCR, running about 6 to 11 cycles, was carried out with a sample-barcoded 5' primer and a J-beta primer mix. TCRdb recomputed calls from the 5' RACE reads with MiXCR, one row per CDR3 protein. The table records about 1,400,000 distinct CDR3 sequences, approximately 59% of them present only once. The sample comprised blood. The receptor set was obtained from a man between 18 and 29 years old in good health.

This clonotype has just a few counts. The CDR3 reads CSVVGSNTEAFF. For the CDR3, the DNA is TGCAGCGTTGTGGGTTCGAACACTGAAGCTTTCTTT. V gene TRBV29-1 combines with J gene TRBJ1-1; D gene ambiguous. The CDR3 loop spans 12 amino acids. Looked up from germline, CDR1 is SQVTM and CDR2 is ANQGSEA. The V end was cut by 4 bases, the J end by 1 base, with 7 bases between.

This clonotype was seen a handful of times. CDR3 in amino acids: CASSLPGSGANVLTF. CDR3 DNA: TGTGCCAGCAGTTTACCAGGGTCCGGGGCCAACGTCCTGACTTTC. This rearrangement joins TRBV12-3 or TRBV12-4 to TRBJ2-6, with D tentatively TRBD1 (5 bases). The CDR3 runs to 15 residues. V shed 2 bases and J shed 4 bases, with 9 bases lying between them.

This clonotype was recorded a few times. The V call is TRBV9, the J call TRBJ1-1, with D uncertain. The germline gives CDR1 SGDLS, CDR2 YYNGEE. The CDR3 sequence is 11 residues long. V was clipped by 4 bases and J by 8 bases, with 9 bases between them. CDR3 residues: CASSPRLEAFF. For the CDR3, the DNA is TGTGCCAGCAGCCCACGACTCGAAGCTTTCTTT.

Only a few counts were recorded for this clonotype. The chain uses TRBV10-3 and TRBJ2-5; D call uncertain. CDR1 is ENHRY and CDR2 is SYGVKD in the germline V gene. The germline V and J ends were trimmed by 4 bases and 0 bases, with 3 bases remaining between them. This CDR3 is 12 amino acids long. CDR3 coding DNA: TGTGCCATCAGTGTTGACCAAGAGACCCAGTACTTC. As protein: CAISVDQETQYF.

J is TRBJ2-7 and V is TRBV2; tentative D call: TRBD2 (6 bases). The CDR3 loop spans 16 amino acids. Germline lookup yields CDR1 SNHLY and CDR2 FYNNEI. V shed 1 base and J shed 7 bases, with 20 bases lying between them. The CDR3 region is CASSEGGGASYNEQYF. The CDR3 DNA follows: TGTGCCAGCAGTGAAGGGGGCGGGGCCTCCTACAATGAGCAGTACTTC.

About this clonotype itself: One base away lies a much larger clone, so this may be a sequencing read error. The genes are TRBV29-1 and TRBJ2-5; D is unresolved. The germline V gene has CDR1 SQVTM and CDR2 ANQGSEA. V lost 2 bases, J lost 11 bases, and 18 bases lay in between. The CDR3 sequence is 13 residues long. The CDR3 loop is CSVESPAYDEQYF. CDR3 sequence (DNA): TGCAGCGTTGAATCCCCCGCCTATGATGAGCAGTACTTC.

The gene calls are TRBV4-3 and TRBJ2-7; D unclear. Trimming removed 1 base at V and 4 bases at J, with 11 bases between. Per the germline V gene, CDR1 is LGHNA and CDR2 is YSLEER. This CDR3 has 14 residues. Here the CDR3 DNA reads TGCGCCAGCAGCCAAGGGGTTCGAGATTACGAGCAGTACTTC. This encodes CASSQGVRDYEQYF.

The V call is TRBV6-2 or TRBV6-3, the J call TRBJ1-1, with no clear D. CDR3 length equals 15 residues. From germline, CDR1 is MNHEY and CDR2 SVGEGT. The V and J ends lost 0 bases and 1 base respectively, with 9 bases between them. DNA of the CDR3: TGTGCCAGCAGTTACTCGGCCGGAGGGAACACTGAAGCTTTCTTT. It encodes CASSYSAGGNTEAFF.

This clonotype was detected once. This chain links TRBV6-6 with TRBJ2-3; the D is unclear. Germline V gives CDR1 MNHNY, CDR2 SVGAGI (reference sequence). Trimming took 7 bases from V and 5 from J, leaving 13 bases between them. The CDR3 totals 13 residues. The chain's CDR3 is CASTPGPLDTQYF. The CDR3 region has the DNA TGTGCCAGCACCCCCGGACCGTTAGATACGCAGTATTTT.

The chain combines TRBV4-3 with TRBJ2-7; no definite D call. Germline V gene data show CDR1 as LGHNA and CDR2 as YSLEER. Trimming left V 0 bases short and J 2 bases short, with 8 bases between. The CDR3 extends over 14 amino acids. The CDR3 bases are TGCGCCAGCAGCCAAGATAATAGGCCCTACGAGCAGTACTTC. It codes for CASSQDNRPYEQYF.

On this clonotype itself: This may be a read error, as it is one base from a much larger clone. This chain links TRBV12-3 or TRBV12-4 with TRBJ2-7; 10 bases are shared with TRBD1. Germline trimming cut 7 bases from V and 1 base from J; bases unmatched to any gene: 4. The CDR3 runs to 14 residues. The CDR3 loop reads CASTRDRGSYEQYF. The CDR3, as DNA: TGTGCCAGCACCCGGGACAGGGGATCCTACGAGCAGTACTTC.

The J gene is TRBJ2-1, the V gene TRBV7-2; D call uncertain. The length of the CDR3 is 14 residues. V shed 5 bases and J shed 9 bases, with 17 bases lying between them. Germline loops: CDR1 SGHTA, CDR2 FQGNSA. CDR3 protein: CASSQVATSGEQFF. CDR3 DNA sequence: TGTGCCAGCAGCCAGGTAGCTACGTCGGGTGAGCAGTTCTTC.

This clonotype was recorded once. The chain combines TRBV2 with TRBJ1-5, with 11 nucleotides matching TRBD1. The CDR3 contains 14 residues. V trimming: 8 bases; J trimming: 6 bases; junction bases outside the gene matches: 6. Germline V CDR1 and CDR2: SNHLY, FYNNEI. The CDR3 region has the DNA TGTGCCAGCTACGGGACAGGGGGAGGTCAGCCCCAGCATTTT. Its translation: CASYGTGGGQPQHF.

The rearrangement uses TRBV12-3 or TRBV12-4 and TRBJ2-3; the match to TRBD1 covers 7 bases. The CDR3 runs to 13 residues. The trim removed 5 bases at V and 7 bases at J, leaving 6 bases unmatched. The CDR3 bases are TGTGCCAGCAGTGGAAACAGGGGTTATACGCAGTATTTT. This gives the protein CASSGNRGYTQYF.

The sample holds a few counts of this clonotype. The chain couples TRBV7-9 to TRBJ1-4; D gene uncertain. Per germline, CDR1 SEHNR and CDR2 FQNEAQ (reference sequence). Trimming removed 1 base at V and 0 bases at J, with 6 bases between. This CDR3 has 15 residues. CDR3 region: CASSLGGTTNEKLFF. The CDR3 nucleotides read TGTGCCAGCAGCTTAGGAGGTACAACTAATGAAAAACTGTTTTTT. Full variable domain (missing parts from reference TRBV7-9 and TRBJ1-4): DTGVSQNPRHKITKRGQNVTFRCDPISEHNRLYWYRQTLGQGPEFLTYFQNEAQLEKSRLLSDRFSAERPKGSFSTLEIQRTEQGDSAMYLCASSLGGTTNEKLFFGSGTQLSVL.

The chain uses TRBV12-3 or TRBV12-4 and TRBJ1-4, with D perhaps TRBD1 (6 bases). The V gene lost 7 bases and the J gene lost 3 bases, with 12 bases spanning the gap. The CDR3 runs 14 residues. The CDR3 spells CASNIEGANEKLFF. The CDR3 DNA sequence: TGTGCCAGCAACATCGAGGGGGCTAATGAAAAACTGTTTTTT.

This clonotype was detected only a few times. CDR3 loop: CSARDALKETQYF. CDR3 coding DNA: TGCAGTGCTAGAGATGCATTGAAAGAGACCCAGTACTTC. V is TRBV20-1 and J is TRBJ2-5; no clear D. This CDR3 spans 13 amino acids. V dropped 0 bases and J dropped 3 bases, with 8 bases sitting between them. Per the germline V gene, CDR1 is DFQATT and CDR2 is SNEGSKA (reference sequence).

This chain links TRBV28 with TRBJ2-3, with 10 bases that match TRBD2. Germline V CDR1 and CDR2: MDHEN, SYDVKM. The ends lost 2 bases at V and 5 bases at J; junction bases unmatched: 4. The CDR3 covers 15 residues. The CDR3 loop is CASSLAAGGVDTQYF. Written as DNA, the CDR3 is TGTGCCAGCAGTTTAGCAGCGGGGGGGGTAGATACGCAGTATTTT.

This clonotype was observed a few times. This sequence joins TRBV29-1 and TRBJ2-3, with D possibly TRBD2 on 5 matching bases. V was clipped by 4 bases and J by 3 bases, with 11 bases between them. Germline CDR1 is SQVTM and CDR2 is ANQGSEA. CDR3 length: 13 residues. The CDR3, as DNA: TGCAGCGTTGGGGAATGGAGGACAGATACGCAGTATTTT. Translation: CSVGEWRTDTQYF.

Only a few counts were recorded for this clonotype. This chain joins TRBV6-1 and TRBJ2-7, with a possible D match to TRBD1 (6 bases). The germline V gene encodes CDR1 MNHNS and CDR2 SASEGT. The CDR3 is made up of 13 amino acids. Trimming took 6 bases from V and 5 from J, leaving 14 bases between them. The CDR3 here is CASRKPTGNEQYF. The CDR3 DNA follows: TGTGCCAGCAGGAAACCCACAGGGAACGAGCAGTACTTC.

The gene calls are TRBV29-1 and TRBJ2-1; 14 positions match TRBD2. CDR3 length: 14 amino acids. V dropped 5 bases and J dropped 6; count of bases not matched to a gene: 3. Germline V gives CDR1 SQVTM, CDR2 ANQGSEA. The CDR3 coding sequence is TGCAGCGTTTTGACTAGCGGGAGGGTCAATGAGCAGTTCTTC. Translating gives CSVLTSGRVNEQFF.